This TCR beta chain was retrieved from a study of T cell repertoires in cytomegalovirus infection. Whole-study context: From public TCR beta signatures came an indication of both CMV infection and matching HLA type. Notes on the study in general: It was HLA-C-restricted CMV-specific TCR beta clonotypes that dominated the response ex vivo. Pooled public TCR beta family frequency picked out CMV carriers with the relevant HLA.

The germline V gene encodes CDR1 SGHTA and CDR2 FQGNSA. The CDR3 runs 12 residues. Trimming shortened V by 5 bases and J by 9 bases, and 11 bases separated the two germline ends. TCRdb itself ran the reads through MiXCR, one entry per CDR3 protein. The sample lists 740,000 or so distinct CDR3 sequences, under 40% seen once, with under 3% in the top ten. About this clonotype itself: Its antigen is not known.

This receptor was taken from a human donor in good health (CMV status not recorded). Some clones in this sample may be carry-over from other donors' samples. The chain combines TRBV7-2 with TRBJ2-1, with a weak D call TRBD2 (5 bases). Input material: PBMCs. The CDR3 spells CASSPLRGEQFF. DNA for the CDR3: TGTGCCAGCAGCCCCCTCCGGGGTGAGCAGTTCTTC.